This T cell receptor (beta chain) was retrieved from a study of T cell responses to AZD1222 COVID-19 vaccine. Whole-study results and caveats: Most donors were white British, females outnumbered males, and clonal diversity was possibly underestimated. Samples come after the peak T cell response, not at day 14.

TCRdb's copy holds only in-frame clones and misses some; the assay was immunoSEQ multiplex PCR. The sample carries fewer than 150,000 clones, 70% to 90% recorded once. Between the trimmed V and J ends, which lost 6 bases and 1 base, there was a span of 7 bases. The germline CDR1 and CDR2 sequences are LNHDA and SQIVND (reference sequence). The CDR3 runs 13 residues. Note on this clone: What it recognizes is unknown.

The TCR originated in an adult in good health. The genes are TRBV19 and TRBJ1-5; D is possibly TRBD1 (6 bases). The source was peripheral blood, collected on day 0 of AZD1222 vaccination. The CDR3: CASRDRSNQPQHF. Here the CDR3 DNA reads TGTGCCAGTAGAGACAGGAGCAATCAGCCCCAGCATTTT.